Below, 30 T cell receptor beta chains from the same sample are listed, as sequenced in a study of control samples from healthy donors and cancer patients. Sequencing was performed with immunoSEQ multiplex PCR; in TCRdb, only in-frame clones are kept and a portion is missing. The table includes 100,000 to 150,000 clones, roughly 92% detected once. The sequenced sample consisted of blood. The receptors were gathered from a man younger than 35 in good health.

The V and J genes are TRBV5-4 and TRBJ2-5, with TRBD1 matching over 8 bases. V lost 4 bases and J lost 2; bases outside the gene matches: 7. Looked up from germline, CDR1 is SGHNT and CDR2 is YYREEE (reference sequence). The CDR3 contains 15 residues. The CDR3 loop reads CASSTGTGLQETQYF. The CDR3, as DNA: TGTGCCAGCAGCACCGGGACAGGTCTTCAAGAGACCCAGTACTTC.

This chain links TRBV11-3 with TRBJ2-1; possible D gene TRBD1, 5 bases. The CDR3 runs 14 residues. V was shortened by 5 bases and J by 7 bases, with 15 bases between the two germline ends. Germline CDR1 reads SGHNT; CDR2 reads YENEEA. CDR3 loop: CASSPGSAGNEQFF. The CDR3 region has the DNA TGTGCCAGCAGCCCAGGGTCGGCCGGAAATGAGCAGTTCTTC.

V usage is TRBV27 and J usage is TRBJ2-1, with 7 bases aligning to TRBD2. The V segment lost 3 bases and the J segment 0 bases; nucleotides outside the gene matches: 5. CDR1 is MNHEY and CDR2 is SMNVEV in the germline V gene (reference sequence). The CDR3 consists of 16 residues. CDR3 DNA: TGTGCCAGCAGTTTCATAGCGGGTAGCTCCTACAATGAGCAGTTCTTC. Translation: CASSFIAGSSYNEQFF.

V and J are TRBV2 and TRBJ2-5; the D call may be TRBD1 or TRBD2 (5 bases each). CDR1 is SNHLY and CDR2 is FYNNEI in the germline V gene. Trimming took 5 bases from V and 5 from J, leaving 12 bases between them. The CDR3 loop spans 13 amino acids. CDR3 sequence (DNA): TGTGCCAGCAGTTTCAGGGTAGCGGAGACCCAGTACTTC. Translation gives CASSFRVAETQYF.

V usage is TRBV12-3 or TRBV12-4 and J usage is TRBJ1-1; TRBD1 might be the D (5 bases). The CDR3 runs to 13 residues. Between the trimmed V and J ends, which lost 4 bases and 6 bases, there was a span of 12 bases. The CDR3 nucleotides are TGTGCCAGCAGTTCCGGAGCAGGGCCTGAAGCTTTCTTT. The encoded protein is CASSSGAGPEAFF.

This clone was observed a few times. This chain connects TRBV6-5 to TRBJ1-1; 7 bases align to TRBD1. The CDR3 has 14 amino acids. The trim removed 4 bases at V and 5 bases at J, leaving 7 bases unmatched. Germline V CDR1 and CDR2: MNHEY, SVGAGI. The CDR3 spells CASSFPDRVTEAFF. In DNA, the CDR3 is TGTGCCAGCAGTTTCCCCGACAGGGTTACTGAAGCTTTCTTT.

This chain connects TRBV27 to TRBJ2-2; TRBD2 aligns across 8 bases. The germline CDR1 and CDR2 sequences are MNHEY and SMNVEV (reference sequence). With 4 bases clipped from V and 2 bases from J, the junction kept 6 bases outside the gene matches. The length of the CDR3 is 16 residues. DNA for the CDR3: TGTGCCAGCAGTTCGTGGACTAGCCCAAACACCGGGGAGCTGTTTTTT. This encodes CASSSWTSPNTGELFF.

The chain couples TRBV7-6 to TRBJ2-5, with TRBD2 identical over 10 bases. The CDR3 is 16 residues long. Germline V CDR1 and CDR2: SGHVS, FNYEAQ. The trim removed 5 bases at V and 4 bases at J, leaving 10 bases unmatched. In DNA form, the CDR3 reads TGTGCCAGCAGCCCCAGCGGGGGGGCCGGTGGAGAGACCCAGTACTTC. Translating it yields CASSPSGGAGGETQYF. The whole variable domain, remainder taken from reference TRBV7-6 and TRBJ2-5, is GAGVSQSPRYKVTKRGQDVALRCDPISGHVSLYWYRQALGQGPEFLTYFNYEAQQDKSGLPNDRFSAERPEGSISTLTIQRTEQRDSAMYRCASSPSGGAGGETQYFGPGTRLLVL.

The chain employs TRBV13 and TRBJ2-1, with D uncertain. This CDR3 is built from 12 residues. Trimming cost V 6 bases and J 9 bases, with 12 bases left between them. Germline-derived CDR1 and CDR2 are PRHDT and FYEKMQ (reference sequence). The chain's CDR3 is CASSLGRSEQFF. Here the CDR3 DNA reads TGTGCCAGCAGTCTGGGCCGGAGTGAGCAGTTCTTC. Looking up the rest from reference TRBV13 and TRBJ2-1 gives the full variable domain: AAGVIQSPRHLIKEKRETATLKCYPIPRHDTVYWYQQGPGQDPQFLISFYEKMQSDKGSIPDRFSAQQFSDYHSELNMSSLELGDSALYFCASSLGRSEQFFGPGTRLTVL.

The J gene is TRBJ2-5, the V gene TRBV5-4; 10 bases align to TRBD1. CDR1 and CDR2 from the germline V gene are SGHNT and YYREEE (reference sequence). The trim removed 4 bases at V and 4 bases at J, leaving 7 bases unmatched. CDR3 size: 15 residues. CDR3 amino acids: CASSQPGQGLETQYF. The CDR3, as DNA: TGTGCCAGCAGCCAACCGGGACAGGGGTTAGAGACCCAGTACTTC.

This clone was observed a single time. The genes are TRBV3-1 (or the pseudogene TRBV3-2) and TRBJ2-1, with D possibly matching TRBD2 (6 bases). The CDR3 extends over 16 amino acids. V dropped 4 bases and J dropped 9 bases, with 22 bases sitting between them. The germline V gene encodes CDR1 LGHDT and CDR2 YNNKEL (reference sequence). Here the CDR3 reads CASSPSSSGLRSEQFF. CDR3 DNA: TGTGCCAGCAGCCCTAGCTCCTCCGGACTAAGAAGTGAGCAGTTCTTC.

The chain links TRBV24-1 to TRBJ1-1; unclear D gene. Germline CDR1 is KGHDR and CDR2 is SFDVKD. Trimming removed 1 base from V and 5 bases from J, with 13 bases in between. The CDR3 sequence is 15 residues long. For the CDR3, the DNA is TGTGCCACCAGTGATTTTAAGGAGGTCTGGACTGAAGCTTTCTTT. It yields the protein CATSDFKEVWTEAFF.

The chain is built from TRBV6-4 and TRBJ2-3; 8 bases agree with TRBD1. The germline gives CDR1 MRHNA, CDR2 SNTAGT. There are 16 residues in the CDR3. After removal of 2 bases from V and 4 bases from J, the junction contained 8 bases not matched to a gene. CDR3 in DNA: TGTGCCAGCAGTGACCAGGGGGCGGTGGTGGCAGATACGCAGTATTTT. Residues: CASSDQGAVVADTQYF.

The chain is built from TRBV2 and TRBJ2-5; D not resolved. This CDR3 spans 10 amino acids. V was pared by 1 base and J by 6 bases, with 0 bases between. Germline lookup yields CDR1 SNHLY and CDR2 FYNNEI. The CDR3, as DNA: TGTGCCAGCAGTGAAGAGACCCAGTACTTC. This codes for CASSEETQYF.

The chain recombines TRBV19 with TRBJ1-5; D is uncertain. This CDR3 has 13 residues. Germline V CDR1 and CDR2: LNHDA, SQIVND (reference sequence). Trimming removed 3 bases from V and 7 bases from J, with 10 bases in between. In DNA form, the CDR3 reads TGTGCCAGTAGTATGGTTACAAGGCAGCCCCAGCATTTT. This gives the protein CASSMVTRQPQHF.

DNA of the CDR3: TGTGCCAGTAGTATAGATGGGGGACAGGGTACCAATCAGCCCCAGCATTTT. This translates into CASSIDGGQGTNQPQHF. The J gene is TRBJ1-5, the V gene TRBV19; 9 nucleotides align to TRBD1. This CDR3 is 17 amino acids long. CDR1 and CDR2 (germline): LNHDA, SQIVND (reference sequence). V shed 0 bases and J 3 bases; nucleotides not matched to a gene: 6.

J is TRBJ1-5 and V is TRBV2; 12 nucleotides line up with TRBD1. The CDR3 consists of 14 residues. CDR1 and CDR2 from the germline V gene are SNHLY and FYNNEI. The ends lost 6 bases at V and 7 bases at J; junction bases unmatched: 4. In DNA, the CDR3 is TGTGCCAGCAGAAAAGGGACAGGGGGCCAGCCCCAGCATTTT. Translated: CASRKGTGGQPQHF. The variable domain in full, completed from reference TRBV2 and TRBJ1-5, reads EPEVTQTPSHQVTQMGQEVILRCVPISNHLYFYWYRQILGQKVEFLVSFYNNEISEKSEIFDDQFSVERPDGSNFTLKIRSTKLEDSAMYFCASRKGTGGQPQHFGDGTRLSIL.

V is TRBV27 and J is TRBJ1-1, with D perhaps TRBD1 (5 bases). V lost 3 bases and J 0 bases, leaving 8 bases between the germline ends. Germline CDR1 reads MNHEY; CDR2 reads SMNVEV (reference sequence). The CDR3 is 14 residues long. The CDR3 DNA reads TGTGCCAGCAGTTTTGGGGGGGTGAACACTGAAGCTTTCTTT. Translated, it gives CASSFGGVNTEAFF.

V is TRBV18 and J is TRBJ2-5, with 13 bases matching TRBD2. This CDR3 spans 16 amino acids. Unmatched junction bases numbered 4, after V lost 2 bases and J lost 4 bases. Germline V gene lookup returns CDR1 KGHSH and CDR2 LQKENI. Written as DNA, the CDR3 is TGTGCCAGCTCACCAAAGGGACTAGCGGGGTCAGAGACCCAGTACTTC. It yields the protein CASSPKGLAGSETQYF.

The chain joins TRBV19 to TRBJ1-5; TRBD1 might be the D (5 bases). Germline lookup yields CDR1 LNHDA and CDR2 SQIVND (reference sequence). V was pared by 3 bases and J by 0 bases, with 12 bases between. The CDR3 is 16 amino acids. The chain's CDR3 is CASSIKPGTSNQPQHF. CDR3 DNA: TGTGCCAGTAGTATTAAGCCAGGGACTAGCAATCAGCCCCAGCATTTT.

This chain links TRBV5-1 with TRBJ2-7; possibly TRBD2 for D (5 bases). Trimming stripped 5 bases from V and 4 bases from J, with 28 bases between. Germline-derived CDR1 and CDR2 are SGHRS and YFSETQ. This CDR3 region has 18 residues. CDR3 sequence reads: CASRIGSGSAPLGYEQYF. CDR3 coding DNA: TGCGCCAGCAGGATTGGAAGCGGCAGTGCTCCTTTGGGTTACGAGCAGTACTTC.

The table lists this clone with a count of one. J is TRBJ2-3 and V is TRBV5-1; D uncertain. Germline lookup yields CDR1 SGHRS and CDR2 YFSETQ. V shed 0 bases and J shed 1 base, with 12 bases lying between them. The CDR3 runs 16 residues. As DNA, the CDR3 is TGCGCCAGCAGCTTGGACGCACGAGAAGGCACAGATACGCAGTATTTT. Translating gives CASSLDAREGTDTQYF.

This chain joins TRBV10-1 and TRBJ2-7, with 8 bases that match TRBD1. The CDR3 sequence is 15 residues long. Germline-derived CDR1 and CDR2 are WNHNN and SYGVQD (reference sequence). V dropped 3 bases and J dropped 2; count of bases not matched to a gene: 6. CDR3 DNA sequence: TGCGCCAGCAGTGATGGGACAGGCCGACCCTACGAGCAGTACTTC. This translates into CASSDGTGRPYEQYF.

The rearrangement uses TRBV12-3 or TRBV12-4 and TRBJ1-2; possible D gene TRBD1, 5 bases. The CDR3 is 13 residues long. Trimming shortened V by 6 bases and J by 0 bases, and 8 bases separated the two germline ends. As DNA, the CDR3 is TGTGCCAGCAGCGACAGAGCTAACTATGGCTACACCTTC. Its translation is CASSDRANYGYTF.

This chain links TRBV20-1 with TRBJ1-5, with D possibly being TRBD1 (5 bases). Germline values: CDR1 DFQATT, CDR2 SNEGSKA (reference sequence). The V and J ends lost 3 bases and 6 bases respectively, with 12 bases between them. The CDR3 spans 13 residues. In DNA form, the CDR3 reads TGCAGTGCTAGTGTCCGGGGGAGTCAGCCCCAGCATTTT. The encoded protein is CSASVRGSQPQHF.

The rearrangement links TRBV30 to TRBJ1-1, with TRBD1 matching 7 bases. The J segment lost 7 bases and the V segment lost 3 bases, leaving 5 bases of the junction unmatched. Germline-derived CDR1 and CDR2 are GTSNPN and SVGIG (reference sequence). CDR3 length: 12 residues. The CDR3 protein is CAWSWDSFEAFF. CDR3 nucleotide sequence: TGTGCCTGGAGCTGGGACAGCTTTGAAGCTTTCTTT.

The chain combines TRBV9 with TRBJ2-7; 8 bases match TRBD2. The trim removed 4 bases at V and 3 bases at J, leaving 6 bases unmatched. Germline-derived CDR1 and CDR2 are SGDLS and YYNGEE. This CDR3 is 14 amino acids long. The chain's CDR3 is CASSSDRGGYEQYF. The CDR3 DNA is TGTGCCAGCAGCTCCGATCGGGGGGGCTACGAGCAGTACTTC.

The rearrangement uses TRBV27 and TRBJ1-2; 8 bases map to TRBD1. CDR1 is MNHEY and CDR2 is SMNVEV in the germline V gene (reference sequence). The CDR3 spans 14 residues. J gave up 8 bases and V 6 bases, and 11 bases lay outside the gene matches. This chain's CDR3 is CASSPGGLPFGYTF. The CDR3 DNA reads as TGTGCCAGCAGCCCAGGGGGCCTCCCTTTCGGCTACACCTTC.

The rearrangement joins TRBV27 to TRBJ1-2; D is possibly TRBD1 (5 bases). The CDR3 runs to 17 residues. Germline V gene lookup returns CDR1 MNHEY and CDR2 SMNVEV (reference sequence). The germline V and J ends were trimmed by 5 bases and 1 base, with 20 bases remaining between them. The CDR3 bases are TGTGCCAGCAGTCCGCGCGGTCAGATGGGGGTTAACTATGGCTACACCTTC. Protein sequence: CASSPRGQMGVNYGYTF.

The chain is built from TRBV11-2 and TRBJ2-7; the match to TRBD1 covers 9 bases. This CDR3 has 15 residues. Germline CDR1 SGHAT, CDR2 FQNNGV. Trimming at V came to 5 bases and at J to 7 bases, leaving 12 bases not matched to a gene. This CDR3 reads CASSRERQGDEEQYF. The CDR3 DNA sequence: TGTGCCAGCAGCCGTGAACGACAGGGGGATGAGGAGCAGTACTTC.